One sample yielded the 17 T cell receptor beta chains listed below, sequenced in a study of naive and memory T cell subsets (dated by TCRdb to about 2017). For whole blood analysis, 2.5 ml of peripheral blood was collected from healthy adult volunteers into Tempus tubes, and RNA was extracted following the manufacturer's instructions. The library was generated by 5' RACE. Sequencing instrument: Illumina MiSeq. For the blood and skin samples, TCR RNA was reverse transcribed with SuperScript IV using primers for the alpha and beta constant regions. TCRdb trimmed the raw reads at Q25, called clones with MiXCR and kept productive beta chains. A single entry per CDR3 protein holds the most common genes and DNA from its merged rows. This sample comprises over 20,000 distinct CDR3 sequences, around 25% of them detected only once. The ten largest clones take up 1.8% of the sample. These TCRs come from a female donor in good health.

This clonotype was found many times. An end of the junction does not agree with germline; a read error may underlie this. The J gene is TRBJ2-3, the V gene TRBV7-2; 11 bases are shared with TRBD2. Germline V lookup: CDR1 SGHTA, CDR2 FQGNSA. This CDR3 comprises 16 residues. CDR3 sequence: CASSLAGGFSTDTQYF. The CDR3 DNA follows: TGTGCCAGCAGTTTAGCGGGAGGGTTCAGCACAGATACGCAGTATTTT.

This clonotype was seen a handful of times. The chain carries TRBV20-1 and TRBJ2-7; no clear D. This CDR3 spans 14 amino acids. Looked up from germline, CDR1 is DFQATT and CDR2 is SNEGSKA (reference sequence). Trimming left V 3 bases short and J 0 bases short, with 12 bases between. The CDR3 nucleotides read TGCAGTGCTAGGTCGTTCATGGGCTCCTACGAGCAGTACTTC. Residues: CSARSFMGSYEQYF.

The chain carries TRBV10-3 and TRBJ2-3, with D maybe TRBD2 (6 bases). V dropped 6 bases and J dropped 1 base, with 11 bases sitting between them. Germline values: CDR1 ENHRY, CDR2 SYGVKD. The CDR3 consists of 14 residues. CDR3 protein: CAIRSGTGTDTQYF. DNA of the CDR3: TGTGCCATCAGATCAGGGACTGGCACAGATACGCAGTATTTT.

This clonotype was observed a handful of times. The rearrangement joins TRBV29-1 to TRBJ1-1; D uncertain. This CDR3 has 11 amino acids. Germline CDR1 SQVTM, CDR2 ANQGSEA. With 1 base removed from V and 4 bases from J, the gap between germline ends came to 4 bases. The CDR3 DNA reads as TGCAGCGTTGAAGGGGTCACTGAAGCTTTCTTT. As protein: CSVEGVTEAFF.

By sample fraction, this clonotype is medium-sized (0.01 to 0.1%). The chain couples TRBV7-2 to TRBJ2-7; the D gene is possibly TRBD2 (5 bases). CDR3 length equals 15 residues. Deletions cut 5 bases from V and 1 base from J, with 15 bases between. From germline, CDR1 is SGHTA and CDR2 FQGNSA. In DNA, the CDR3 is TGTGCCAGCAGCCCCTCACTAGGAAGGTCCTACGAGCAGTACTTC. It codes for CASSPSLGRSYEQYF.

This clonotype was observed many times. This chain links TRBV11-2 with TRBJ2-7, with TRBD2 matching over 12 bases. Germline values: CDR1 SGHAT, CDR2 FQNNGV. This CDR3 comprises 15 residues. Trimming cost V 4 bases and J 6 bases; bases outside gene matches: 7. The CDR3: CASSSGLAGMGEQYF. The CDR3 nucleotides read TGTGCCAGCAGCTCCGGACTAGCGGGAATGGGCGAGCAGTACTTC.

This clonotype was counted many times. The chain has TRBV20-1 and TRBJ2-7; TRBD2 matches 12 bases. The germline V gene encodes CDR1 DFQATT and CDR2 SNEGSKA (reference sequence). Trimming at V came to 4 bases and at J to 1 base, leaving 8 bases not matched to a gene. The CDR3 consists of 16 residues. CDR3 loop: CSAIDPTSGRSYEQYF. CDR3 DNA sequence: TGCAGTGCTATAGATCCCACTAGCGGGAGGTCCTACGAGCAGTACTTC.

The rearrangement joins TRBV5-1 to TRBJ2-7, with 8 bases identical to TRBD1. The V segment lost 0 bases and the J segment 3 bases; nucleotides outside the gene matches: 8. CDR3 length: 16 amino acids. The germline V gene has CDR1 SGHRS and CDR2 YFSETQ. The CDR3 loop reads CASSLALGQGFYEQYF. CDR3 sequence (DNA): TGCGCCAGCAGCTTGGCCCTAGGACAGGGTTTCTACGAGCAGTACTTC.

This clonotype was recorded a few times. The CDR3 spells CASSHYLFDEQYF. CDR3 nucleotide sequence: TGTGCCAGCAGCCACTACCTCTTCGACGAGCAGTACTTC. The chain links TRBV7-9 to TRBJ2-7, with no clear D. The CDR3 covers 13 residues. The ends were cut back, 5 bases at V and 5 bases at J, with 13 bases in the middle. Germline-derived CDR1 and CDR2 are SEHNR and FQNEAQ (reference sequence).

This clonotype has at least ten counts. The chain recombines TRBV18 with TRBJ2-1; tentatively, D is TRBD1 or TRBD2 (5 bases each). Trimming stripped 3 bases from V and 5 bases from J, with 8 bases between. Germline lookup yields CDR1 KGHSH and CDR2 LQKENI. The CDR3 is made up of 13 amino acids. The CDR3 region is CASSPRDDNEQFF. The CDR3, as DNA: TGTGCCAGCTCACCCCGGGACGACAATGAGCAGTTCTTC.

The J gene is TRBJ2-7, the V gene TRBV29-1; possible D gene TRBD2, 6 bases. Germline CDR1 reads SQVTM; CDR2 reads ANQGSEA. V gave up 7 bases and J gave up 0 bases, with 16 bases separating them. The CDR3 consists of 14 residues. The chain's CDR3 is CSAGRGTSSYEQYF. The CDR3 DNA reads TGCAGCGCTGGGCGGGGAACAAGCTCCTACGAGCAGTACTTC.

There are many counts of this clonotype. This chain joins TRBV5-1 and TRBJ2-7; 7 bases line up with TRBD2. J lost 2 bases, V lost 0 bases, and 2 bases had no gene match. The CDR3 is 14 amino acids. From germline, CDR1 is SGHRS and CDR2 YFSETQ. The CDR3 DNA sequence: TGCGCCAGCAGCTTGGCCAGCGGGGCCTACGAGCAGTACTTC. Translating it yields CASSLASGAYEQYF.

This clonotype was picked up many times. This rearrangement joins TRBV15 to TRBJ1-2; TRBD1 matches 9 bases. CDR3 length: 14 amino acids. V shed 5 bases and J 4 bases; nucleotides not matched to a gene: 5. Germline V gives CDR1 LNHNV, CDR2 YYDKDF (reference sequence). CDR3 in DNA: TGTGCCACCAGCGCGGGACAGGGATCCTATGGCTACACCTTC. It yields the protein CATSAGQGSYGYTF.

This clonotype was recorded many times. The rearrangement joins TRBV20-1 to TRBJ2-3; possibly TRBD1 for D (5 bases). CDR3 length equals 10 residues. V was clipped by 3 bases and J by 9 bases, with 7 bases between them. The germline V gene encodes CDR1 DFQATT and CDR2 SNEGSKA (reference sequence). This CDR3 is CSASQGTQYF. The CDR3 DNA sequence: TGCAGTGCTAGCCAGGGAACGCAGTATTTT.

This clonotype was recorded only once. The V gene is TRBV6-2 or TRBV6-3, the J gene TRBJ2-6, with TRBD1 matching 7 bases. Looked up from germline, CDR1 is MNHEY and CDR2 is SVGEGT. The CDR3 contains 17 residues. V lost 6 bases and J lost 2; bases outside the gene matches: 10. DNA for the CDR3: TGTGCCAGCAGCCCCGGGACAGTTTTTACTGGGGCCAACGTCCTGACTTTC. Encoded protein: CASSPGTVFTGANVLTF.

This clonotype was seen at least ten times. The CDR3 sequence: CATCVGTGGTKTEAFF. The CDR3 nucleotides are TGTGCCACCTGCGTGGGGACAGGGGGAACTAAAACCGAAGCTTTCTTT. The rearrangement links TRBV24-1 to TRBJ1-1; 11 nucleotides match TRBD1. Trimming at V came to 9 bases and at J to 8 bases, leaving 16 bases not matched to a gene. Germline V gene sequence: CDR1 KGHDR, CDR2 SFDVKD. CDR3 length equals 16 residues.

Only a few counts were recorded for this clonotype. The chain has TRBV29-1 and TRBJ2-1; 9 positions agree with TRBD2. Germline CDR1 reads SQVTM; CDR2 reads ANQGSEA. The CDR3 totals 17 residues. V was pared by 4 bases and J by 2 bases, with 12 bases of the junction left unmatched. CDR3 DNA sequence: TGCAGCGTTGTGGCTCTCGCTAGCGGGATTGCCTACAATGAGCAGTTCTTC. The encoded protein is CSVVALASGIAYNEQFF.